Shown below are 9 T cell receptor beta chains from a single sample sequenced in a study of cytomegalovirus exposure and HLA in healthy donors. The PCR used 60 Vbeta and 13 Jbeta primers. Generated by immunoSEQ multiplex PCR, the TCRdb table keeps only in-frame clones and is missing some. Of some 69,000 clones in the sample, around 72% were seen once. The sequenced sample consisted of PBMCs. These receptors came from a male donor in good health and CMV-seropositive.

The chain employs TRBV7-8 and TRBJ2-7; the match to TRBD2 covers 11 bases. The ends lost 2 bases at V and 2 bases at J; junction bases unmatched: 8. Germline lookup yields CDR1 SGHVS and CDR2 FQNEAQ. This CDR3 comprises 17 residues. DNA of the CDR3: TGTGCCAGCAGCTTATTCCGGACTAGCGGGCCCACCTACGAGCAGTACTTC. This gives the protein CASSLFRTSGPTYEQYF.

The CDR3 region is CASSIVIKLAGASDTQYF. In DNA, the CDR3 is TGTGCCAGTAGTATAGTCATTAAACTAGCGGGAGCGTCAGATACGCAGTATTTT. The genes are TRBV19 and TRBJ2-3; 11 bases fit TRBD2. V lost 1 base, J lost 4 bases, and 10 bases stayed unmatched. This CDR3 spans 18 amino acids. Germline lookup yields CDR1 LNHDA and CDR2 SQIVND (reference sequence).

The chain is built from TRBV4-1 and TRBJ1-2; D is uncertain. The length of the CDR3 is 14 residues. The germline CDR1 and CDR2 sequences are MGHRA and YSYEKL. V was trimmed by 2 bases and J by 8 bases, leaving 15 bases between them. The CDR3 DNA follows: TGCGCCAGCAGCCAACAGAAAGCACTCGGGGGCTACACCTTC. It specifies CASSQQKALGGYTF.

In the case of this clone: The junction differs from germline at one of its ends, possibly a read error. The chain couples TRBV6-5 to TRBJ1-5, with TRBD1 matching over 9 bases. The germline gives CDR1 MNHEY, CDR2 SVGAGI. The length of the CDR3 is 15 residues. The DNA of the CDR3 is TGTGCCAGCAGTGGGGGACAGGGAAGCACTCAGCCCCAGCATTTT. The encoded protein is CASSGGQGSTQPQHF.

The rearrangement uses TRBV18 and TRBJ2-3; weak D call: TRBD2 (6 bases). CDR3 length: 13 residues. In germline, CDR1 is KGHSH, CDR2 LQKENI. Trimming stripped 7 bases from V and 2 bases from J, with 10 bases between. Here the CDR3 reads CASCRDSTDTQYF. Here the CDR3 DNA reads TGTGCCAGCTGCCGGGACTCCACAGATACGCAGTATTTT.

The rearrangement links TRBV4-3 to TRBJ1-5, with D unclear. With 0 bases removed from V and 7 bases from J, the gap between germline ends came to 10 bases. Germline V gene sequence: CDR1 LGHNA, CDR2 YSLEER. This CDR3 is built from 14 residues. CDR3 in amino acids: CASSQDGATQPQHF. For the CDR3, the DNA is TGCGCCAGCAGCCAAGATGGAGCAACCCAGCCCCAGCATTTT.

This sequence joins TRBV11-2 and TRBJ2-2, with 7 bases that match TRBD1. The trim removed 1 base at V and 1 base at J, leaving 9 bases unmatched. Germline assignment: CDR1 SGHAT and CDR2 FQNNGV. CDR3 length: 18 amino acids. The CDR3 nucleotides are TGTGCCAGCAGCTTAGGAGGGGGCTGGACAGGGAACACCGGGGAGCTGTTTTTT. It codes for CASSLGGGWTGNTGELFF.

The chain has TRBV27 and TRBJ2-7; TRBD1 matches at 7 bases. V was clipped by 5 bases and J by 5 bases; unmatched bases: 9. The CDR3 covers 14 residues. Per germline, CDR1 MNHEY and CDR2 SMNVEV (reference sequence). The CDR3 sequence is CASSPDRVRNEQYF. CDR3 DNA sequence: TGTGCCAGCAGTCCAGACAGGGTCCGGAACGAGCAGTACTTC.

The J gene is TRBJ1-5, the V gene TRBV10-2, with 8 positions matching TRBD1. Looked up from germline, CDR1 is WSHSY and CDR2 is SAAADI. This CDR3 is 19 amino acids long. V shed 4 bases, J shed 5 bases, and the junction held 19 bases outside the gene matches. CDR3 nucleotides: TGCGCCAGCAGTGGGCGTTTCTATCCTGGACAGGGTAAAGATCAGCCCCAGCATTTT. Amino acid sequence: CASSGRFYPGQGKDQPQHF.